This TCR beta chain was found in a study of T cells in Graves' hyperthyroidism and ophthalmopathy. Findings of the study overall: Blood shared most expanded thyroid clonotypes above 0.001.

This clonotype was picked up many times. Its target is not known. J gave up 7 bases and V 5 bases, and 4 bases lay outside the gene matches. Per the germline V gene, CDR1 is MNHEY and CDR2 is SMNVEV (reference sequence). This CDR3 comprises 13 residues. Based on clinical symptoms, serum thyroxine and TRAb, thyroid ultrasound and orbital computed tomography, diagnoses were reached. There were TCR beta CDR3 regions amplified from RNA transcripts. The HTBI primer set was used in a first-round RT-PCR of the TCR CDR3. TCRdb passed the multiplex PCR reads through MiXCR, listing each CDR3 protein once. The sample gives about 530,000 distinct CDR3 sequences, about a sixth of which show up once; 15% to 20% is in the top ten.

The origin of this receptor is a young woman with Graves' ophthalmopathy. The gene calls are TRBV27 and TRBJ2-1; 8 bases fit TRBD1. Sequencing was done on a sample of blood. CDR3 residues: CASSLDRANEQFF. The CDR3 region has the DNA TGTGCCAGCAGTCTGGACAGGGCTAATGAGCAGTTCTTC.